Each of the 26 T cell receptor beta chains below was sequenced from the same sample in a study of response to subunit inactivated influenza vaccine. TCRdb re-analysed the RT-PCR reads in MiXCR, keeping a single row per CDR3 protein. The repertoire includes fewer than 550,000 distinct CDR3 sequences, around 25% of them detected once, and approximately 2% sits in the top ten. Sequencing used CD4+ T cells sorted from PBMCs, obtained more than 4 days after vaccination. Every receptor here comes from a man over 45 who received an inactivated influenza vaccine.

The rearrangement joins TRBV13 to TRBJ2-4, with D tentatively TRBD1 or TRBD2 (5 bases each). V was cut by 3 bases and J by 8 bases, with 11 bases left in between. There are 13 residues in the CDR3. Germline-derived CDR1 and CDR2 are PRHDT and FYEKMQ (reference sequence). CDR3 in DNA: TGTGCCAGCAGCTTTTCCCTGGGGGACATTCAGTACTTC. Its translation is CASSFSLGDIQYF.

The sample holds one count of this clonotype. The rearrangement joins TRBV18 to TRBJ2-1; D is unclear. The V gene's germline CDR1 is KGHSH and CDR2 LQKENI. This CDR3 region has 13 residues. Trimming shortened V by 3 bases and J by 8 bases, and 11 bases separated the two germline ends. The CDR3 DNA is TGTGCCAGCTCACCTTCCCGACGGCATGAGCAGTTCTTC. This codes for CASSPSRRHEQFF.

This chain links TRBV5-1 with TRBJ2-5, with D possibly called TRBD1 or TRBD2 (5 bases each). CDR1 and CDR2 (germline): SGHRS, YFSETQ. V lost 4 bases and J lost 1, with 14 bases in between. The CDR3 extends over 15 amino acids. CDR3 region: CASSRDGRPQETQYF. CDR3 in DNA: TGCGCCAGCAGCCGGGACGGTCGGCCCCAAGAGACCCAGTACTTC.

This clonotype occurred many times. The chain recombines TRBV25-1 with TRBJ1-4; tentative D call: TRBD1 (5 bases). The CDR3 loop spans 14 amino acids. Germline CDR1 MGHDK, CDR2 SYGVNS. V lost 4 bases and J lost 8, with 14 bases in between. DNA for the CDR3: TGTGCCAGCAGTGCCCAGGGATCGGGGGAAAAACTGTTTTTT. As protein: CASSAQGSGEKLFF.

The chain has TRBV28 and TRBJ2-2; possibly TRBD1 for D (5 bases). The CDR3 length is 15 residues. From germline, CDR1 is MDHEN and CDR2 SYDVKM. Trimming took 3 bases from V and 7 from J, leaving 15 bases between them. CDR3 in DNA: TGTGCCAGCAGTTTCTTTCAGGGTTCGCACGGGGAGCTGTTTTTT. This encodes CASSFFQGSHGELFF.

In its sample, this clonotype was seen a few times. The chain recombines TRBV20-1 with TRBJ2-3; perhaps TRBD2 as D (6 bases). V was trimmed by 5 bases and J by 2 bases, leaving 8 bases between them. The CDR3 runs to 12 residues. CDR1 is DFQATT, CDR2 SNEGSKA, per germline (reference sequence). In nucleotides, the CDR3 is TGCAGTGCTGGGGAGGACACAGATACGCAGTATTTT. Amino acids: CSAGEDTDTQYF.

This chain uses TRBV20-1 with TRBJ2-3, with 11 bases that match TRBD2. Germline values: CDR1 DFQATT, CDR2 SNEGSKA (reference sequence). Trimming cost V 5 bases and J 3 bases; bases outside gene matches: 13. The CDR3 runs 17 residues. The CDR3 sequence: CSALPTSGRRLTDTQYF. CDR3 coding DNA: TGCAGTGCTCTCCCCACTAGCGGGAGAAGGCTTACAGATACGCAGTATTTT.

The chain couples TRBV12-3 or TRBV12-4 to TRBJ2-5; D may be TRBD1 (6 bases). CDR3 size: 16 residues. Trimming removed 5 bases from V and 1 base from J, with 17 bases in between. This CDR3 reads CASSRTGSLPQETQYF. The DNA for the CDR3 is TGTGCCAGCAGTCGCACAGGGTCGTTGCCCCAAGAGACCCAGTACTTC.

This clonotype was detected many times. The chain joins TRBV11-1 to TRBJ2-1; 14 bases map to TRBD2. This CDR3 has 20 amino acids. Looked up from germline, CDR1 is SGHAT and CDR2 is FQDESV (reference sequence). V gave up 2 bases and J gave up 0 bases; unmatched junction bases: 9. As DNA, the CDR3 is TGTGCCAGCAGCTTAAACCGGGGACTAGCGGGAGAGTTCTCCTACAATGAGCAGTTCTTC. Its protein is CASSLNRGLAGEFSYNEQFF. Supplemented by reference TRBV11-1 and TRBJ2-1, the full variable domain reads EAEVAQSPRYKITEKSQAVAFWCDPISGHATLYWYRQILGQGPELLVQFQDESVVDDSQLPKDRFSAERLKGVDSTLKIQPAELGDSAMYLCASSLNRGLAGEFSYNEQFFGPGTRLTVL.

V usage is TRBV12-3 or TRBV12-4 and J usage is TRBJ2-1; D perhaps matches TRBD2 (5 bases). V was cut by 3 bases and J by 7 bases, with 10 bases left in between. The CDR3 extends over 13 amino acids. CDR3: CASSFFGMNEQFF. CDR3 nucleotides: TGTGCCAGCAGTTTCTTCGGGATGAATGAGCAGTTCTTC.

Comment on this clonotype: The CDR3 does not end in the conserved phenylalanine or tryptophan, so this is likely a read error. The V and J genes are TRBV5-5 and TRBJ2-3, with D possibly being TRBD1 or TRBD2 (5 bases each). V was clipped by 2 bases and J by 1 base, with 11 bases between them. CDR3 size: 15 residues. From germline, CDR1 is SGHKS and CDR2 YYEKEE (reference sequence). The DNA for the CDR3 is TGTGCCAGCAGCTTTAGGGACCCCCGCACAGATACGCAGTATTCT. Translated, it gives CASSFRDPRTDTQYS.

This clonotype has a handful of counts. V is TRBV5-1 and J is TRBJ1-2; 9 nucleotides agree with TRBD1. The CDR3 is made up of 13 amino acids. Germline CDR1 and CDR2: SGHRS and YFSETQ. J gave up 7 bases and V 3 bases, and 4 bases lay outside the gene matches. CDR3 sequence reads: CASSSTGGLGYTF. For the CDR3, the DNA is TGCGCCAGCAGCTCGACAGGGGGACTTGGCTACACCTTC.

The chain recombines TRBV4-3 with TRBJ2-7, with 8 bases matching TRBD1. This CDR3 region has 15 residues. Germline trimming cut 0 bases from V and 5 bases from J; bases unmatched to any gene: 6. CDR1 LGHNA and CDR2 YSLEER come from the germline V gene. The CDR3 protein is CASSQDPRGPDEQYF. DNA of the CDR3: TGCGCCAGCAGCCAAGATCCCAGGGGGCCAGACGAGCAGTACTTC.

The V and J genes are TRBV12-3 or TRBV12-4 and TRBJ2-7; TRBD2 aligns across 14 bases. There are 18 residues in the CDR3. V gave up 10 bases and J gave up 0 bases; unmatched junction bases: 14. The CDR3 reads CAICPWTSGGPGSYEQYF. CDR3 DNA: TGTGCCATCTGCCCTTGGACTAGCGGGGGGCCCGGCTCCTACGAGCAGTACTTC.

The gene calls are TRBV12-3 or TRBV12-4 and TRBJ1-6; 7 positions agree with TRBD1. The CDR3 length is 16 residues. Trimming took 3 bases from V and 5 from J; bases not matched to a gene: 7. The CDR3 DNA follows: TGTGCCAGCAGTTTGCGTCAGGGGGTGGATAATTCACCCCTCCACTTT. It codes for CASSLRQGVDNSPLHF.

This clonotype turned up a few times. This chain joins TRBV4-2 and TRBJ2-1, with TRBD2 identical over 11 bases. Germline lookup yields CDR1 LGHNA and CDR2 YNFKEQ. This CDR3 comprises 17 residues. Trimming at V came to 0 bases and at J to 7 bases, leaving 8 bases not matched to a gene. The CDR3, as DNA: TGTGCCAGCAGCCAAGAGGTGATAGCGGGAGGGGGGAATGAGCAGTTCTTC. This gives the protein CASSQEVIAGGGNEQFF.

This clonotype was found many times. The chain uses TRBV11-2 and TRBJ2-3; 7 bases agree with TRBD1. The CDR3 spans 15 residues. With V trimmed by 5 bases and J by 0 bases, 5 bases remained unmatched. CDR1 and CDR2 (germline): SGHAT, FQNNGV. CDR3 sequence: CASSARQGSTDTQYF. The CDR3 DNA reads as TGTGCCAGCAGCGCTAGACAGGGTAGCACAGATACGCAGTATTTT.

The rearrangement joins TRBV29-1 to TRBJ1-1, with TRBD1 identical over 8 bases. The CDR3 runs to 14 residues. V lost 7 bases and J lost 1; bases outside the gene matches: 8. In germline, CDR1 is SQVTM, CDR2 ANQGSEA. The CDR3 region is CSACAGTGNTEAFF. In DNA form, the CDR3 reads TGCAGCGCCTGTGCCGGGACAGGGAACACTGAAGCTTTCTTT. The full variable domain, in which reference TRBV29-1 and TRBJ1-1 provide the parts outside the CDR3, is SAVISQKPSRDICQRGTSLTIQCQVDSQVTMMFWYRQQPGQSLTLIATANQGSEATYESGFVIDKFPISRPNLTFSTLTVSNMSPEDSSIYLCSACAGTGNTEAFFGQGTRLTVV.

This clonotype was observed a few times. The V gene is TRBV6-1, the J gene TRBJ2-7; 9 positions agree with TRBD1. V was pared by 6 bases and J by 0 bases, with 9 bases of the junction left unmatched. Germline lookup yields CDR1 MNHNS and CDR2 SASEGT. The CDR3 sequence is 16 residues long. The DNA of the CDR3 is TGTGCCAGCAGGGAAACCTACAGGGGGCCCTCCTACGAGCAGTACTTC. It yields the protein CASRETYRGPSYEQYF.

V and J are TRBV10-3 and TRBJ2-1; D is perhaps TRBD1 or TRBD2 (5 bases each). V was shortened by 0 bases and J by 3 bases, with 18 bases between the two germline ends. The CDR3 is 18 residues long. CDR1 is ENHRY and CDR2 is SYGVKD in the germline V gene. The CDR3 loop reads CAISESAARDGIYNEQFF. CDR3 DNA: TGTGCCATCAGTGAGTCGGCGGCTCGGGACGGAATCTACAATGAGCAGTTCTTC.

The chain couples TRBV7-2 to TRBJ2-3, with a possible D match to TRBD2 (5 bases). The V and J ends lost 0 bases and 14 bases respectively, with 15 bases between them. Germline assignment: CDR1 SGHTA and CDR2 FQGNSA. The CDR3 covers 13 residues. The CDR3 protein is CASSLAAGNGRYF. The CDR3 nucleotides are TGTGCCAGCAGCTTAGCGGCCGGGAATGGGCGGTATTTT.

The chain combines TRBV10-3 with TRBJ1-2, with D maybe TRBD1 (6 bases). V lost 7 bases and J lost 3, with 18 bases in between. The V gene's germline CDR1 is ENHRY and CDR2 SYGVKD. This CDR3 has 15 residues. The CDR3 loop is CAIIEGSGGDYGYTF. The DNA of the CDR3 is TGTGCCATCATCGAAGGTTCGGGGGGCGACTATGGCTACACCTTC.

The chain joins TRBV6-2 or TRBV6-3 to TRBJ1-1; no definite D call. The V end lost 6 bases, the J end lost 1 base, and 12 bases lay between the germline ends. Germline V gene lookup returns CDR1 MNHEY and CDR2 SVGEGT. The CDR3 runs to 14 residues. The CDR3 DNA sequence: TGTGCCAGCAGGACTATCGGAGGGAACACTGAAGCTTTCTTT. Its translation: CASRTIGGNTEAFF.

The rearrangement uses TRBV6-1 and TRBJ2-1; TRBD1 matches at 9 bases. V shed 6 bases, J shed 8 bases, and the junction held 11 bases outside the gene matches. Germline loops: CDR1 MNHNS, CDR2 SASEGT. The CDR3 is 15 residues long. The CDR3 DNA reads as TGTGCCAGCAGCCTACCGGGACAGGGACATGATGAGCAGTTCTTC. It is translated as CASSLPGQGHDEQFF.

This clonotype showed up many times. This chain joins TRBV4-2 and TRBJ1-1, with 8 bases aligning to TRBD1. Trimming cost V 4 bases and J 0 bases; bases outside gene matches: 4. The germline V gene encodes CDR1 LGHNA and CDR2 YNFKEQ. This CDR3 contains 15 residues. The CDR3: CASSRRTGMNTEAFF. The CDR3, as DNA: TGTGCCAGCAGCCGAAGGACAGGGATGAACACTGAAGCTTTCTTT.

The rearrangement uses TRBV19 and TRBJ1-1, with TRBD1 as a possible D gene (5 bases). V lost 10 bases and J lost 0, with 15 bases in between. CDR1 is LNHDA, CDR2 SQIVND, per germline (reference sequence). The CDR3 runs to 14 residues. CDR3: CATREDSLNTEAFF. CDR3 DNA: TGTGCCACCAGAGAAGACAGTTTGAACACTGAAGCTTTCTTT.